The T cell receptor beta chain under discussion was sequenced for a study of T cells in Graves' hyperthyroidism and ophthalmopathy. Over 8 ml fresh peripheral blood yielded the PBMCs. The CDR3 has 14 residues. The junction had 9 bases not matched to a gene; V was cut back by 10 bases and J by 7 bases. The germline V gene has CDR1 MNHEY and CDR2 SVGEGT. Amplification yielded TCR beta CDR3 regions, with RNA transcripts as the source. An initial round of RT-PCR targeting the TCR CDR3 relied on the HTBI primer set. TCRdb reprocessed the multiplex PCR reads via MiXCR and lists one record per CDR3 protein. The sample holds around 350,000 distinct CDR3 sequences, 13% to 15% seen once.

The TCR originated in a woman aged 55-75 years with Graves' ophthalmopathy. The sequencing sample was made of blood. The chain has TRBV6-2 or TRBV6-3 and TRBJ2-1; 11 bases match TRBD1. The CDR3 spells CATGVGTGGNEQFF. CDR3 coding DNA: TGTGCCACTGGGGTGGGGACAGGGGGAAATGAGCAGTTCTTC.